This T cell receptor beta chain derives from a study of blood T cell repertoires in COVID-19. The overall study: PBMCs, B-cell-depleted T cells, or T cells were the source of the cDNA or gDNA that made up the material.

TCRdb keeps only in-frame clones here, not all; method: immunoSEQ multiplex PCR. The table has roughly 320,000 clones, roughly 89% seen once; the top ten hold about 1.7%. Trimming left V 5 bases short and J 9 bases short, with 17 bases between. Germline V lookup: CDR1 SGHAT, CDR2 FQNNGV. The CDR3 loop spans 15 amino acids. Only a few counts were recorded for this clone. Patients from Seattle were sampled longitudinally, starting during active infection. The clonotype was recovered from a young woman with COVID-19, enrolled during active disease. The V gene is TRBV11-2, the J gene TRBJ1-6; weak D call: TRBD1 (5 bases). The material sequenced was peripheral blood. The CDR3 protein is CASSLVGGAGSPLHF. The CDR3 region has the DNA TGTGCCAGCAGCCTAGTAGGAGGGGCCGGTTCACCCCTCCACTTT.